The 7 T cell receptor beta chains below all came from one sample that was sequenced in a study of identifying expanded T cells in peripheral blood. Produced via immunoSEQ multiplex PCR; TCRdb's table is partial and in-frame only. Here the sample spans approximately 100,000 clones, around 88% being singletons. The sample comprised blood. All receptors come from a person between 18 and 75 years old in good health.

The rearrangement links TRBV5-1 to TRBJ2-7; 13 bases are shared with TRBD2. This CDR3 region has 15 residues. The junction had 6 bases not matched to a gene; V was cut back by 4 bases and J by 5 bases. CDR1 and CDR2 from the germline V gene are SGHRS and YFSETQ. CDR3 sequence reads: CASSQGTSGVDEQYF. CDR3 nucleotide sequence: TGCGCCAGCAGCCAAGGGACTAGCGGGGTGGACGAGCAGTACTTC.

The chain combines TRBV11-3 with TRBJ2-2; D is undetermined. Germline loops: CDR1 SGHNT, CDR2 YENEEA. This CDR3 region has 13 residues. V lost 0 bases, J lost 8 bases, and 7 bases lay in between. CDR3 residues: CASSLDQTGELFF. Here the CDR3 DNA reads TGTGCCAGCAGCTTAGATCAAACAGGGGAGCTGTTTTTT. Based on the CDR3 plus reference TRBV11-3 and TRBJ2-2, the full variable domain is EAGVVQSPRYKIIEKKQPVAFWCNPISGHNTLYWYLQNLGQGPELLIRYENEEAVDDSQLPKDRFSAERLKGVDSTLKIQPAELGDSAVYLCASSLDQTGELFFGEGSRLTVL.

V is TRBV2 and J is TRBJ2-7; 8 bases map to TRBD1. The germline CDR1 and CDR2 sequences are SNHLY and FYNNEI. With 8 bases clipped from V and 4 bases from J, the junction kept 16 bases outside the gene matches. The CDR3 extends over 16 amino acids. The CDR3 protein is CASDDGPGGARYEQYF. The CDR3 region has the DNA TGTGCCAGCGACGACGGACCAGGGGGCGCCAGGTACGAGCAGTACTTC.

CDR3 DNA: TGTGCCAGCAGCTCCCTTCTGGGACAGGCAGACTATGGCTACACCTTC. It codes for CASSSLLGQADYGYTF. The V gene is TRBV7-9, the J gene TRBJ1-2, with 8 bases aligning to TRBD1. J was trimmed by 3 bases and V by 4 bases; bases with no gene match: 10. Germline CDR1 and CDR2: SEHNR and FQNEAQ (reference sequence). The CDR3 spans 16 residues.

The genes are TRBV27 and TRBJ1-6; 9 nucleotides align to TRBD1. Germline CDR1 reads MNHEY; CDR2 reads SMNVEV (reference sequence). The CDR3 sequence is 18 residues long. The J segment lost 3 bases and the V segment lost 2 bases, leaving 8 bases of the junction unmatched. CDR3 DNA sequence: TGTGCCAGCAGTTTAAAGGGACAGGGACGAGGCTATAATTCACCCCTCCACTTT. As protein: CASSLKGQGRGYNSPLHF.

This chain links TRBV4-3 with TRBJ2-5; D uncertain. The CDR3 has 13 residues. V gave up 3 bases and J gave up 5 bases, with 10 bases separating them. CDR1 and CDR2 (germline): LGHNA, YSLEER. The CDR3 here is CASSQGVWETQYF. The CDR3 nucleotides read TGCGCCAGCAGCCAGGGCGTCTGGGAGACCCAGTACTTC.

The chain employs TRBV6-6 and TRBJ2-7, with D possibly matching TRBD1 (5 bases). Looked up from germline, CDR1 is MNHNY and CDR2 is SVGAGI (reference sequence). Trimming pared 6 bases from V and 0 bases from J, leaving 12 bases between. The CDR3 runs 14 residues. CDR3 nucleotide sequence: TGTGCCAGCAGCCCTATGCAGGGCTCCTACGAGCAGTACTTC. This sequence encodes CASSPMQGSYEQYF.